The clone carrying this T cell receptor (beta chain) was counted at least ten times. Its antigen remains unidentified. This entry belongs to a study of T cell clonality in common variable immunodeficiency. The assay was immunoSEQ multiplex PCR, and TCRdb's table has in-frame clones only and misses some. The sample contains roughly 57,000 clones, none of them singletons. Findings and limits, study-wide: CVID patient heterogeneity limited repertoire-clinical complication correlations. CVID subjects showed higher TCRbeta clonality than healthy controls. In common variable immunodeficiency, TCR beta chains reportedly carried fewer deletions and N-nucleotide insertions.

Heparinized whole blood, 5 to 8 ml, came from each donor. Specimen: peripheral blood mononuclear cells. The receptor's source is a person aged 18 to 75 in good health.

The CDR3 sequence: CAISGLAEGSEQFF. The DNA read from the CDR3 is TGTGCCATCAGTGGACTAGCGGAAGGTTCTGAG. The chain combines TRBV10-3 with TRBJ2-1; 9 nucleotides line up with TRBD2. The observed sequence ends 3 residues before the CDR3 terminus, with the missing tail filled in from the germline J gene. This CDR3 is built from 14 residues. V lost 4 bases and J lost 9; bases outside the gene matches: 7. Germline loops: CDR1 ENHRY, CDR2 SYGVKD.